The source of this TCR beta chain is a study of shared clonotypes between healthy human individuals. On the study more broadly: Three plates each covered CD4 naive and memory; CD8 naive two, CD8 memory one.

As concerns this clone: This same CDR3 is encoded by further DNA sequences in the sample.

Germline CDR1 and CDR2: KGHSH and LQKENI. V lost 3 bases and J lost 4; bases outside the gene matches: 3. The CDR3 is 15 residues long. Here immunoSEQ multiplex PCR was the method, and the copy in TCRdb shows in-frame clones only, minus some. The sample has fewer than 2.5 million clones; over 85% are singletons. The chain carries TRBV18 and TRBJ2-2; 9 bases line up with TRBD1. The sample consisted of naive CD4+ T cells from PBMCs. Subset described: CD45RA+ positively selected. The TCR originated in a man between 18 and 35 years old in good health. Some clones in this sample may be carry-over from other donors' samples. CDR3 sequence reads: CASSPGQGSTGELFF. In nucleotides, the CDR3 is TGTGCCAGCTCACCGGGACAGGGTAGCACCGGGGAGCTGTTTTTT.